Below, 16 T cell receptor beta chains from the same sample are listed, as sequenced in a study of T cell responses to AZD1222 COVID-19 vaccine. Measured with immunoSEQ multiplex PCR; TCRdb has only the in-frame clones, and not every one. The table includes 90,000 to 130,000 clones, about nine tenths detected once. The material sequenced was peripheral blood, taken on day 0 of AZD1222 vaccination. The receptors were sampled from an adult in good health.

The V and J genes are TRBV5-6 and TRBJ1-1; no clear D. The CDR3 has 15 amino acids. Trimming cost V 1 base and J 8 bases, with 18 bases left between them. CDR1 and CDR2 from the germline V gene are SGHDT and YYEEEE. CDR3 in DNA: TGTGCCAGCAGCTTGCGGAGTGTGTTATCAGTCGAAGCTTTCTTT. This encodes CASSLRSVLSVEAFF.

V usage is TRBV7-7 and J usage is TRBJ2-7; 7 nucleotides line up with TRBD1. The CDR3 has 14 residues. V was clipped by 1 base and J by 4 bases; unmatched bases: 4. CDR1 SSHAT and CDR2 FNYEAQ come from the germline V gene (reference sequence). The CDR3 region is CASSLGQGKYEQYF. In DNA, the CDR3 is TGTGCCAGCAGCTTAGGACAGGGAAAATACGAGCAGTACTTC. Based on the CDR3 plus reference TRBV7-7 and TRBJ2-7, the full variable domain is GAGVSQSPRYKVTKRGQDVTLRCDPISSHATLYWYQQALGQGPEFLTYFNYEAQPDKSGLPSDRFSAERPEGSISTLTIQRTEQRDSAMYRCASSLGQGKYEQYFGPGTRLTVT.

This clone was picked up a small number of times. This sequence joins TRBV3-1 (or the pseudogene TRBV3-2) and TRBJ2-5, with 15 bases matching TRBD2. Germline CDR1 is LGHDT and CDR2 is YNNKEL (reference sequence). This CDR3 has 16 residues. Trimming took 4 bases from V and 5 from J; bases not matched to a gene: 5. CDR3: CASSPGLAGGAETQYF. The DNA of the CDR3 is TGTGCCAGCAGCCCCGGACTAGCGGGGGGGGCGGAGACCCAGTACTTC.

J is TRBJ1-2 and V is TRBV5-1; no clear D gene. This CDR3 spans 14 amino acids. Germline V lookup: CDR1 SGHRS, CDR2 YFSETQ. V lost 0 bases and J 0 bases, leaving 6 bases between the germline ends. CDR3 amino acids: CASSLESTNYGYTF. CDR3 DNA sequence: TGCGCCAGCAGCTTGGAGTCGACTAACTATGGCTACACCTTC.

J is TRBJ2-7 and V is TRBV9; TRBD2 aligns across 8 bases. The CDR3 is 15 residues long. The V and J ends lost 4 bases and 2 bases, in that order; junction bases with no gene match: 8. Per germline, CDR1 SGDLS and CDR2 YYNGEE. In DNA, the CDR3 is TGTGCCAGCAGCAAAAGAGGCGGGGGGACCTACGAGCAGTACTTC. Its translation: CASSKRGGGTYEQYF.

The chain recombines TRBV7-2 with TRBJ1-1, with unresolved D. V lost 5 bases and J 0 bases, leaving 13 bases between the germline ends. The CDR3 loop spans 15 amino acids. Germline V gives CDR1 SGHTA, CDR2 FQGNSA. The CDR3 region is CASSPGYPVNTEAFF. CDR3 sequence (DNA): TGTGCCAGCAGCCCCGGCTATCCAGTGAACACTGAAGCTTTCTTT.

The genes are TRBV12-3 or TRBV12-4 and TRBJ1-1, with no clear D. V was trimmed by 3 bases and J by 1 base, leaving 6 bases between them. The CDR3 totals 13 residues. CDR3 amino acids: CASSFNRNTEAFF. The CDR3 DNA sequence: TGTGCCAGCAGTTTTAATAGGAACACTGAAGCTTTCTTT.

The chain joins TRBV25-1 to TRBJ2-5; D ambiguous. The germline V gene encodes CDR1 MGHDK and CDR2 SYGVNS. This CDR3 region has 14 residues. Trimming took off 1 base at V and 4 bases at J, with 10 bases between the two ends. The CDR3 region has the DNA TGTGCCAGCAGTGAATCTCGTTTCGGAGAGACCCAGTACTTC. Its protein is CASSESRFGETQYF.

This chain joins TRBV6-5 and TRBJ2-7; 9 bases agree with TRBD1. Trimming removed 6 bases from V and 3 bases from J; junction bases left unmatched: 9. Per germline, CDR1 MNHEY and CDR2 SVGAGI. The CDR3 sequence is 15 residues long. CDR3 sequence (DNA): TGTGCCAGCAGGACCACCGGGACAGGGCTCTACGAGCAGTACTTC. Its protein is CASRTTGTGLYEQYF.

The chain couples TRBV11-2 to TRBJ1-4; unclear D gene. Germline-derived CDR1 and CDR2 are SGHAT and FQNNGV. The CDR3 is 14 residues long. V gave up 5 bases and J gave up 7 bases, with 14 bases separating them. CDR3 nucleotide sequence: TGTGCCAGCAGCCTCTCGGGCACGCTTGAAAAACTGTTTTTT. Its protein product is CASSLSGTLEKLFF.

This chain links TRBV19 with TRBJ2-7; a possible D gene is TRBD1 (5 bases). Germline CDR1 reads LNHDA; CDR2 reads SQIVND (reference sequence). This CDR3 region has 15 residues. Between the trimmed V and J ends, which lost 5 bases and 6 bases, there was a span of 20 bases. CDR3 sequence (DNA): TGTGCCAGTAGTTACGGATTCGGCGACAGCCGCGAGCAGTACTTC. It specifies CASSYGFGDSREQYF.

This clone is a singleton in its sample. The chain employs TRBV28 and TRBJ1-2; 8 nucleotides agree with TRBD1. Trimming took 2 bases from V and 2 from J; bases not matched to a gene: 10. The CDR3 runs 17 residues. Germline V gene data show CDR1 as MDHEN and CDR2 as SYDVKM. The CDR3 DNA reads as TGTGCCAGCAGTTTAACGCAGGGGGCTAGTATGAACTATGGCTACACCTTC. Residues: CASSLTQGASMNYGYTF.

The gene calls are TRBV3-1 (or the pseudogene TRBV3-2) and TRBJ1-2, with 9 bases matching TRBD1. The CDR3 is 15 amino acids. Looked up from germline, CDR1 is LGHDT and CDR2 is YNNKEL (reference sequence). With 4 bases clipped from V and 8 bases from J, the junction kept 11 bases outside the gene matches. CDR3 DNA: TGTGCCAGCAGCCCCGATTCGGGACAGGGAAGAGGCTACACCTTC. It is translated as CASSPDSGQGRGYTF.

The genes are TRBV18 and TRBJ1-6; tentatively, D is TRBD1 (5 bases). Trimming took off 2 bases at V and 0 bases at J, with 14 bases between the two ends. The CDR3 spans 18 residues. Germline CDR1 KGHSH, CDR2 LQKENI. The CDR3 nucleotides are TGTGCCAGCTCACCATTGGGACGCTCGAGCTCCTATAATTCACCCCTCCACTTT. This gives the protein CASSPLGRSSSYNSPLHF.

This clone has only a few counts. This chain joins TRBV25-1 and TRBJ2-1; 16 nucleotides match TRBD2. From germline, CDR1 is MGHDK and CDR2 SYGVNS. J gave up 4 bases and V 3 bases, and 6 bases lay outside the gene matches. This CDR3 contains 18 residues. The CDR3 loop is CASSDPGTSGGAYNEQFF. CDR3 DNA: TGTGCCAGCAGTGACCCCGGGACTAGCGGGGGGGCTTACAATGAGCAGTTCTTC.

This chain uses TRBV4-1 with TRBJ2-5, with 8 bases identical to TRBD2. Germline lookup yields CDR1 MGHRA and CDR2 YSYEKL. The CDR3 is made up of 15 amino acids. V was pared by 0 bases and J by 4 bases, with 4 bases of the junction left unmatched. CDR3 residues: CASSQDIGLAETQYF. DNA for the CDR3: TGCGCCAGCAGCCAAGATATCGGACTAGCAGAGACCCAGTACTTC.